The 24 T cell receptor beta chains below all came from one sample that was sequenced in a study of cytomegalovirus exposure and HLA in healthy donors. 13 Jbeta primers and 60 Vbeta primers were used for the PCR. Sequencing used immunoSEQ multiplex PCR; TCRdb keeps in-frame clones, though not all of them. The data hold about 250,000 clones, with around 80% observed a single time. Sequencing input: PBMCs. These TCRs come from a girl aged 2-15 years in good health and CMV-seronegative.

The CDR3, as DNA: TGTGCCTGGAATAGCGGGCTAGCGGGGGGAAACCAAGAGACCCAGTACTTC. Encoded protein: CAWNSGLAGGNQETQYF. The chain carries TRBV30 and TRBJ2-5; 11 nucleotides match TRBD2. Germline-derived CDR1 and CDR2 are GTSNPN and SVGIG (reference sequence). CDR3 length equals 17 residues. V trimming: 4 bases; J trimming: 0 bases; junction bases outside the gene matches: 10.

This clone was observed a handful of times. CDR3 DNA: TGTGCCAGCAGTGAGTGGCGGGGAAGCACAGATACGCAGTATTTT. Translation: CASSEWRGSTDTQYF. The J gene is TRBJ2-3, the V gene TRBV6-4; TRBD2 might be the D (6 bases). This CDR3 contains 15 residues. Trimming stripped 3 bases from V and 0 bases from J, with 10 bases between. Germline V gene sequence: CDR1 MRHNA, CDR2 SNTAGT.

The CDR3 spells CSVGTGGIGTEAFF. Here the CDR3 DNA reads TGCAGCGTTGGGACAGGGGGTATCGGCACTGAAGCTTTCTTT. The rearrangement uses TRBV29-1 and TRBJ1-1; 10 bases map to TRBD1. Germline V gene data show CDR1 as SQVTM and CDR2 as ANQGSEA. Losses at the gene ends were 4 bases for V and 4 bases for J; bases not matched to a gene: 6. CDR3 length: 14 amino acids.

The chain recombines TRBV5-1 with TRBJ2-3; D is uncertain. The germline V gene encodes CDR1 SGHRS and CDR2 YFSETQ. V was cut by 2 bases and J by 4 bases, with 11 bases left in between. There are 14 residues in the CDR3. The CDR3 DNA follows: TGCGCCAGCAGCTTAGGCGGCGGCGCAGATACGCAGTATTTT. This sequence encodes CASSLGGGADTQYF.

With respect to this clone: Sequence at one end of the junction differs from germline and may be a read error. V gene TRBV27 combines with J gene TRBJ2-1; maybe TRBD1 (7 bases). Germline V lookup: CDR1 MNHEY, CDR2 SMNVEV (reference sequence). This CDR3 comprises 14 residues. The CDR3 DNA sequence: TGTGCCAGCAGTCCAGGGGGGCCCTACAATGGGCAGTTCTTC. As protein: CASSPGGPYNGQFF.

The chain uses TRBV28 and TRBJ2-2, with a possible D match to TRBD2 (6 bases). Germline loops: CDR1 MDHEN, CDR2 SYDVKM. V dropped 3 bases and J dropped 3 bases, with 11 bases sitting between them. This CDR3 is 15 amino acids long. CDR3 nucleotides: TGTGCCAGCAGTTTGGAGGGGTTTCACACCGGGGAGCTGTTTTTT. Translating it yields CASSLEGFHTGELFF.

This clone appeared a single time. At one end, the junction sequence differs from germline, possibly due to a read error. The chain recombines TRBV5-4 with TRBJ2-7, with TRBD2 as a possible D gene (5 bases). The CDR3 spans 14 residues. CDR1 is SGHNT and CDR2 is YYREEE in the germline V gene (reference sequence). The DNA of the CDR3 is TGTGCCAACCGGAGCGGCCTACCCTCCTGCGAGCAGTACTTC. It encodes CANRSGLPSCEQYF. The whole variable domain, remainder taken from reference TRBV5-4 and TRBJ2-7, is ETGVTQSPTHLIKTRGQQVTLRCSSQSGHNTVSWYQQALGQGPQFIFQYYREEENGRGNFPPRFSGLQFPNYSSELNVNALELDDSALYLCANRSGLPSCEQYFGPGTRLTVT.

This chain links TRBV28 with TRBJ2-1; the match to TRBD2 covers 13 bases. The CDR3 loop spans 18 amino acids. After removal of 3 bases from V and 4 bases from J, the junction contained 9 bases not matched to a gene. Germline V CDR1 and CDR2: MDHEN, SYDVKM. For the CDR3, the DNA is TGTGCCAGCAGTTTCCCTCTTGGGACTAGCGGGATATACAATGAGCAGTTCTTC. Its translation is CASSFPLGTSGIYNEQFF.

This rearrangement joins TRBV25-1 to TRBJ1-2; weak D call: TRBD1 (5 bases). The CDR3 is made up of 14 amino acids. V shed 3 bases and J shed 5 bases, with 13 bases lying between them. Germline V gives CDR1 MGHDK, CDR2 SYGVNS. DNA of the CDR3: TGTGCCAGCAGTGAGCATCAGGGTTGGTATGGCTACACCTTC. The encoded protein is CASSEHQGWYGYTF.

The CDR3 sequence is CASSDGQGADTQYF. The CDR3 DNA reads as TGTGCCAGCAGTGACGGACAGGGGGCAGATACGCAGTATTTT. The gene calls are TRBV6-4 and TRBJ2-3; 10 bases agree with TRBD1. J was trimmed by 4 bases and V by 2 bases; bases with no gene match: 0. From germline, CDR1 is MRHNA and CDR2 SNTAGT. This CDR3 region has 14 residues.

This sequence joins TRBV30 and TRBJ2-1; 14 bases fit TRBD2. The CDR3 extends over 13 amino acids. The V segment lost 8 bases and the J segment 6 bases; nucleotides outside the gene matches: 3. The V gene's germline CDR1 is GTSNPN and CDR2 SVGIG (reference sequence). The CDR3 DNA is TGTGCCCTTGGACTAGCGGGAGGCAATGAGCAGTTCTTC. Translated, it gives CALGLAGGNEQFF. Based on the CDR3 plus reference TRBV30 and TRBJ2-1, the full variable domain is SQTIHQWPATLVQPVGSPLSLECTVEGTSNPNLYWYRQAAGRGLQLLFYSVGIGQISSEVPQNLSASRPQDRQFILSSKKLLLSDSGFYLCALGLAGGNEQFFGPGTRLTVL.

This clone has a handful of counts. CDR3 sequence reads: CASSEVYRADYGYTF. In nucleotides, the CDR3 is TGTGCCAGCAGTGAAGTTTACAGGGCCGACTATGGCTACACCTTC. This chain uses TRBV2 with TRBJ1-2, with a possible D match to TRBD1 (6 bases). Germline V lookup: CDR1 SNHLY, CDR2 FYNNEI. V was clipped by 1 base and J by 3 bases, with 12 bases between them. This CDR3 comprises 15 residues.

A single count supports this clone. The chain has TRBV30 and TRBJ2-5; perhaps TRBD2 as D (5 bases). The germline gives CDR1 GTSNPN, CDR2 SVGIG (reference sequence). The CDR3 sequence is 13 residues long. The V end lost 7 bases, the J end lost 4 bases, and 16 bases lay between the germline ends. CDR3 coding DNA: TGTGCCTATCCGGGCCCCGCGGGAGAGACCCAGTACTTC. Residues: CAYPGPAGETQYF.

J is TRBJ2-1 and V is TRBV6-5; the match to TRBD2 covers 14 bases. This CDR3 is built from 15 residues. Looked up from germline, CDR1 is MNHEY and CDR2 is SVGAGI. V trimming: 6 bases; J trimming: 4 bases; junction bases outside the gene matches: 2. CDR3 coding DNA: TGTGCCAGCAGCCGGACTAGCGGGGGGTACAATGAGCAGTTCTTC. The encoded protein is CASSRTSGGYNEQFF.

The chain employs TRBV29-1 and TRBJ2-7; 10 nucleotides agree with TRBD1. In germline, CDR1 is SQVTM, CDR2 ANQGSEA. The CDR3 length is 15 residues. V dropped 4 bases and J dropped 3; count of bases not matched to a gene: 9. CDR3: CSVASGQGKYYEQYF. The CDR3, as DNA: TGCAGCGTTGCGTCGGGACAGGGGAAATACTACGAGCAGTACTTC.

This clone showed up just once. This chain joins TRBV5-1 and TRBJ2-5; TRBD2 agrees at 8 bases. The DNA end lines up better with TRBJ2-7; the J call may be wrong. The germline CDR1 and CDR2 sequences are SGHRS and YFSETQ. This CDR3 region has 15 residues. CDR3 in amino acids: CASSNGLAGGGEQYF. The CDR3 DNA is TGCGCCAGCAGCAACGGACTAGCCGGAGGGGGCGAGCAGTACTTC.

The CDR3 protein is CASSQPGQGREPQHF. The CDR3 bases are TGCGCCAGCAGCCAACCCGGACAGGGGAGAGAGCCCCAGCATTTT. The chain carries TRBV4-1 and TRBJ1-5; 9 bases are a match to TRBD1. The CDR3 runs 15 residues. Losses at the gene ends were 2 bases for V and 8 bases for J; bases not matched to a gene: 7. Germline V CDR1 and CDR2: MGHRA, YSYEKL.

The chain employs TRBV5-6 and TRBJ1-5; 8 positions agree with TRBD1. The length of the CDR3 is 17 residues. V lost 4 bases and J lost 1; bases outside the gene matches: 10. The germline V gene has CDR1 SGHDT and CDR2 YYEEEE. Written as DNA, the CDR3 is TGTGCCAGCAGCCGAACCGACAGGGGAGGGAGCAATCAGCCCCAGCATTTT. It yields the protein CASSRTDRGGSNQPQHF. The variable domain in full, completed from reference TRBV5-6 and TRBJ1-5, reads DAGVTQSPTHLIKTRGQQVTLRCSPKSGHDTVSWYQQALGQGPQFIFQYYEEEERQRGNFPDRFSGHQFPNYSSELNVNALLLGDSALYLCASSRTDRGGSNQPQHFGDGTRLSIL.

This clone has just one count. V usage is TRBV2 and J usage is TRBJ2-7, with D possibly TRBD2 on 5 matching bases. Germline CDR1 is SNHLY and CDR2 is FYNNEI. CDR3 length: 14 residues. The V end lost 8 bases, the J end lost 5 bases, and 19 bases lay between the germline ends. CDR3 in amino acids: CASAQSSVGNEQYF. The CDR3 DNA sequence: TGTGCCAGCGCGCAGAGTAGCGTAGGTAACGAGCAGTACTTC.

The chain recombines TRBV19 with TRBJ1-2, with unresolved D. This CDR3 is 16 amino acids long. Trimming left V 3 bases short and J 4 bases short, with 18 bases between. The germline CDR1 and CDR2 sequences are LNHDA and SQIVND (reference sequence). The CDR3 DNA reads as TGTGCCAGTAGTATGGAGAAAATCCCAACCTTCTATGGCTACACCTTC. Its protein is CASSMEKIPTFYGYTF.

The chain uses TRBV5-1 and TRBJ2-7; D is possibly TRBD1 (5 bases). Germline CDR1 is SGHRS and CDR2 is YFSETQ. The CDR3 spans 17 residues. Between the trimmed V and J ends, which lost 4 bases and 4 bases, there was a span of 24 bases. The CDR3 sequence: CASSPQPPGRRGYEQYF. The CDR3 bases are TGCGCCAGCAGCCCACAGCCACCGGGCCGAAGGGGATACGAGCAGTACTTC. The entire variable domain, with the rest obtained from reference TRBV5-1 and TRBJ2-7, is as follows: KAGVTQTPRYLIKTRGQQVTLSCSPISGHRSVSWYQQTPGQGLQFLFEYFSETQRNKGNFPGRFSGRQFSNSRSEMNVSTLELGDSALYLCASSPQPPGRRGYEQYFGPGTRLTVT.

This clone showed up just once. The chain uses TRBV5-6 and TRBJ2-3, with 7 bases matching TRBD1. With V trimmed by 4 bases and J by 1 base, 6 bases remained unmatched. The CDR3 spans 15 residues. Germline CDR1 is SGHDT and CDR2 is YYEEEE. CDR3 loop: CASSVGTVRTDTQYF. In DNA, the CDR3 is TGTGCCAGCAGCGTCGGGACAGTCCGCACAGATACGCAGTATTTT. The variable domain in full, completed from reference TRBV5-6 and TRBJ2-3, reads DAGVTQSPTHLIKTRGQQVTLRCSPKSGHDTVSWYQQALGQGPQFIFQYYEEEERQRGNFPDRFSGHQFPNYSSELNVNALLLGDSALYLCASSVGTVRTDTQYFGPGTRLTVL.

The table lists this clone with a few counts. This chain links TRBV13 with TRBJ2-1; 9 bases line up with TRBD1. Germline-derived CDR1 and CDR2 are PRHDT and FYEKMQ (reference sequence). The CDR3 runs 15 residues. V was pared by 2 bases and J by 4 bases, with 3 bases of the junction left unmatched. The CDR3 reads CASSLPGQGYNEQFF. The CDR3 DNA reads TGTGCCAGCAGCTTACCTGGACAGGGGTACAATGAGCAGTTCTTC.

The chain has TRBV27 and TRBJ1-4; 10 bases map to TRBD1. Losses at the gene ends were 6 bases for V and 7 bases for J; bases not matched to a gene: 5. The CDR3 has 14 residues. The V gene's germline CDR1 is MNHEY and CDR2 SMNVEV (reference sequence). The CDR3 is CASRTGTGVEKLFF. The CDR3 bases are TGTGCCAGCAGGACCGGGACAGGGGTTGAAAAACTGTTTTTT.